Listed here are 16 T cell receptor beta chains from one sample, sequenced in a study of T cell repertoires in cytomegalovirus infection. TCRdb processed the reads anew with MiXCR; each CDR3 protein has one entry. The data contain roughly 730,000 distinct CDR3 sequences, roughly 33% of them singletons. No cognate antigen is known for these TCRs. Sequencing used cultured PBMCs, obtained from culture after CMV antigen stimulation. The receptors originated from a human donor in good health (CMV status not recorded). Some clones in this sample may be carry-over from other donors' samples.

This clonotype was found many times. V and J are TRBV12-3 or TRBV12-4 and TRBJ2-7; a weak D match, TRBD1 (5 bases). Trimming stripped 3 bases from V and 6 bases from J, with 12 bases between. This CDR3 has 13 residues. The CDR3 region has the DNA TGTGCCAGCAGTTTTTCGAGCCAGGGCGAGCAGTACTTC. Protein sequence: CASSFSSQGEQYF.

The sample holds many counts of this clonotype. The rearrangement joins TRBV7-2 to TRBJ2-7; 9 nucleotides line up with TRBD2. CDR1 is SGHTA and CDR2 is FQGNSA in the germline V gene. The CDR3 runs 14 residues. V trimming: 1 base; J trimming: 5 bases; junction bases outside the gene matches: 3. The CDR3: CASSLGAGGHEQYF. As DNA, the CDR3 is TGTGCCAGCAGCTTAGGAGCGGGAGGCCACGAGCAGTACTTC. The whole variable domain, filled in from reference TRBV7-2 and TRBJ2-7, reads GAGVSQSPSNKVTEKGKDVELRCDPISGHTALYWYRQSLGQGLEFLIYFQGNSAPDKSGLPSDRFSAERTGGSVSTLTIQRTQQEDSAVYLCASSLGAGGHEQYFGPGTRLTVT.

A note on this clonotype: A read error may account for a junction end that differs from germline. This chain connects TRBV7-2 to TRBJ2-1; 12 bases agree with TRBD1. The CDR3 extends over 19 amino acids. CDR1 and CDR2 from the germline V gene are SGHTA and FQGNSA. Written as DNA, the CDR3 is TGTGCCAGCAGCTTATACGGGACAGGGGGCGGATATTCCTACAAGGAGCAGTTCTTC. Its protein product is CASSLYGTGGGYSYKEQFF.

V usage is TRBV7-9 and J usage is TRBJ1-2; TRBD1 matches 8 bases. Per the germline V gene, CDR1 is SEHNR and CDR2 is FQNEAQ (reference sequence). V was clipped by 5 bases and J by 7 bases; unmatched bases: 3. This CDR3 spans 12 amino acids. The CDR3 reads CASSVDRGGYTF. The CDR3, as DNA: TGTGCCAGCAGCGTCGACAGGGGTGGCTACACCTTC.

This clonotype was detected a few times. This chain links TRBV6-1 with TRBJ2-7; no clear D gene. The germline CDR1 and CDR2 sequences are MNHNS and SASEGT. V was trimmed by 1 base and J by 6 bases, leaving 13 bases between them. This CDR3 has 14 residues. The chain's CDR3 is CASSEGVWGPEQYF. CDR3 DNA: TGTGCCAGCAGTGAAGGGGTTTGGGGTCCCGAGCAGTACTTC.

This chain joins TRBV5-1 and TRBJ1-1, with D perhaps matching TRBD1 (6 bases). The CDR3 covers 15 residues. V dropped 0 bases and J dropped 0 bases, with 9 bases sitting between them. Germline assignment: CDR1 SGHRS and CDR2 YFSETQ. The CDR3 sequence: CASSLEGGVNTEAFF. CDR3 DNA sequence: TGCGCCAGCAGCTTGGAAGGGGGGGTGAACACTGAAGCTTTCTTT.

The gene calls are TRBV18 and TRBJ1-6, with TRBD1 as a possible D gene (5 bases). V lost 0 bases and J lost 14, with 11 bases in between. Germline V lookup: CDR1 KGHSH, CDR2 LQKENI. The CDR3 is made up of 13 amino acids. CDR3 loop: CASSPPEGITLHF. DNA for the CDR3: TGTGCCAGCTCACCACCGGAGGGGATTACCCTCCACTTT.

The chain is built from TRBV6-2 or TRBV6-3 and TRBJ1-6, with D maybe TRBD1 (5 bases). With 4 bases removed from V and 8 bases from J, the gap between germline ends came to 21 bases. The CDR3 has 17 amino acids. Germline values: CDR1 MNHEY, CDR2 SVGEGT. The CDR3 spells CASSSDFGQGTHSPLHF. CDR3 nucleotides: TGTGCCAGCAGTTCCGATTTCGGTCAGGGAACCCATTCACCCCTCCACTTT.

The chain combines TRBV25-1 with TRBJ2-1, with 10 bases identical to TRBD2. CDR1 and CDR2 (germline): MGHDK, SYGVNS. CDR3 length equals 17 residues. V lost 5 bases to trimming and J lost 0 bases; unmatched junction nucleotides: 7. Here the CDR3 reads CASSPSSGGSSYNEQFF. CDR3 in DNA: TGTGCCAGCAGTCCTTCTAGCGGGGGAAGCTCCTACAATGAGCAGTTCTTC.

This chain joins TRBV7-6 and TRBJ2-4; maybe TRBD1 (6 bases). Germline CDR1 SGHVS, CDR2 FNYEAQ. The germline V and J ends were trimmed by 5 bases and 7 bases, with 9 bases remaining between them. The CDR3 is 12 amino acids. The CDR3 loop is CASSQTGNIQYF. The CDR3 DNA follows: TGTGCCAGCAGCCAAACAGGGAACATTCAGTACTTC.

This clonotype was recorded many times. The V call is TRBV20-1, the J call TRBJ2-3, with 10 positions matching TRBD1. The V gene's germline CDR1 is DFQATT and CDR2 SNEGSKA (reference sequence). This CDR3 has 14 amino acids. Trimming took 5 bases from V and 5 from J; bases not matched to a gene: 7. Written as DNA, the CDR3 is TGCAGTGCTCCAGGACAGGGGGGTTTAGATACGCAGTATTTT. Its translation is CSAPGQGGLDTQYF.

The gene calls are TRBV27 and TRBJ2-7, with 8 bases that match TRBD2. V lost 5 bases and J lost 3; bases outside the gene matches: 6. Looked up from germline, CDR1 is MNHEY and CDR2 is SMNVEV (reference sequence). CDR3 length: 14 amino acids. CDR3 nucleotides: TGTGCCAGCAGTGCACTAGCGGAGCTCTACGAGCAGTACTTC. This translates into CASSALAELYEQYF.

The gene calls are TRBV19 and TRBJ2-5, with TRBD2 identical over 8 bases. Germline V lookup: CDR1 LNHDA, CDR2 SQIVND (reference sequence). The CDR3 spans 16 residues. The trim removed 6 bases at V and 0 bases at J, leaving 9 bases unmatched. The CDR3 reads CASSETSGWYQETQYF. As DNA, the CDR3 is TGTGCCAGTAGCGAAACTAGCGGATGGTACCAAGAGACCCAGTACTTC.

This chain connects TRBV14 to TRBJ2-1, with D uncertain. The V end lost 0 bases, the J end lost 12 bases, and 9 bases lay between the germline ends. This CDR3 has 12 residues. The germline V gene encodes CDR1 SGHDN and CDR2 FVKESK. CDR3 bases: TGTGCCAGCAGCCAAGACCGCCTCTCGCAGTTCTTC. Translating gives CASSQDRLSQFF.

This clonotype was observed a handful of times. One end of the junction does not line up with germline, which may come from a read error. The rearrangement uses TRBV11-2 and TRBJ2-1, with TRBD2 matching over 8 bases. Germline V CDR1 and CDR2: SGHAT, FQNNGV. CDR3 length: 13 residues. The CDR3: CASSLPGGSGTIF. CDR3 sequence (DNA): TGTGCCAGCAGCTTACCGGGCGGTAGCGGGACGATCTTC.

This clonotype has only a few counts. The chain uses TRBV11-3 and TRBJ2-2; D unresolved. Germline V gives CDR1 SGHNT, CDR2 YENEEA. The V and J ends lost 0 bases and 1 base respectively, with 3 bases between them. The CDR3 is made up of 14 amino acids. CDR3 sequence reads: CASSLEVNTGELFF. CDR3 nucleotide sequence: TGTGCCAGCAGCTTAGAGGTGAACACCGGGGAGCTGTTTTTT.